The next 14 T cell receptor beta chains were all read from a single sample in a study of a mutant IDH1 vaccine in newly diagnosed glioma. No antigens are known for them. Time point in this sample: week 11, during vaccination. Each dose of the vaccine consisted of 300 ug of mutant IDH1 20-mer peptide, with topical imiquimod. This table comes from immunoSEQ multiplex PCR, and its TCRdb copy is limited to in-frame clones, with some not included. Among over 95,000 clones listed, about nine tenths were seen once. This specimen consisted of PBMCs, obtained from a glioma patient whose treatment included an IDH1 peptide vaccine. The receptors shown here come from a woman between 50 and 59 years old with glioma.

The rearrangement links TRBV19 to TRBJ2-1; no definite D call. The CDR3 length is 15 residues. Trimming removed 2 bases at V and 4 bases at J, with 12 bases between. Germline V gene data show CDR1 as LNHDA and CDR2 as SQIVND (reference sequence). CDR3 amino acids: CASSINDGEYNEQFF. The DNA of the CDR3 is TGTGCCAGTAGTATAAATGACGGAGAGTACAATGAGCAGTTCTTC.

The V gene is TRBV28, the J gene TRBJ2-7; maybe TRBD1 (6 bases). The CDR3 extends over 15 amino acids. Germline V gene data show CDR1 as MDHEN and CDR2 as SYDVKM. The V gene lost 6 bases and the J gene lost 0 bases, with 15 bases spanning the gap. CDR3 in amino acids: CASRIGDIPSYEQYF. CDR3 DNA: TGTGCCAGCAGAATTGGGGACATACCCTCCTACGAGCAGTACTTC.

CDR3 protein: CAWADRGKSSYEQYF. CDR3 DNA: TGTGCCTGGGCCGACAGGGGAAAAAGCTCCTACGAGCAGTACTTC. V is TRBV30 and J is TRBJ2-7; 8 nucleotides match TRBD1. The CDR3 length is 15 residues. V gave up 5 bases and J gave up 0 bases; unmatched junction bases: 9. From germline, CDR1 is GTSNPN and CDR2 SVGIG (reference sequence).

CDR3 DNA: TGTGCCAGCAGCTTATCCGGGACAGACCCCTACGAGCAGTACTTC. It encodes CASSLSGTDPYEQYF. This sequence joins TRBV5-5 and TRBJ2-7; 7 bases line up with TRBD1. Germline V gene lookup returns CDR1 SGHKS and CDR2 YYEKEE (reference sequence). The CDR3 totals 15 residues. V lost 2 bases and J lost 2; bases outside the gene matches: 7.

The chain uses TRBV6-6 and TRBJ1-6; D ambiguous. Germline V lookup: CDR1 MNHNY, CDR2 SVGAGI (reference sequence). The CDR3 extends over 11 amino acids. Between the trimmed V and J ends, which lost 3 bases and 6 bases, there was a span of 0 bases. The CDR3 coding sequence is TGTGCCAGCAGTTATAATTCACCCCTCCACTTT. Its translation: CASSYNSPLHF.

Of note for this clone: This sample also contains other DNA sequences that code for the same CDR3. This rearrangement joins TRBV27 to TRBJ1-5; TRBD1 might be the D (5 bases). V was shortened by 3 bases and J by 1 base, with 7 bases between the two germline ends. The CDR3 contains 14 residues. The germline gives CDR1 MNHEY, CDR2 SMNVEV (reference sequence). CDR3 amino acids: CASSFQGSNQPQHF. The CDR3, as DNA: TGTGCCAGCAGTTTTCAGGGAAGCAATCAGCCCCAGCATTTT.

J is TRBJ2-2 and V is TRBV5-1; TRBD2 agrees at 10 bases. There are 16 residues in the CDR3. Looked up from germline, CDR1 is SGHRS and CDR2 is YFSETQ. V shed 4 bases, J shed 3 bases, and the junction held 6 bases outside the gene matches. The CDR3 DNA reads as TGCGCCAGCAGCCCCACTAGCGGGATACACACCGGGGAGCTGTTTTTT. As protein: CASSPTSGIHTGELFF. Full variable domain (outside the CDR3, taken from reference TRBV5-1 and TRBJ2-2): KAGVTQTPRYLIKTRGQQVTLSCSPISGHRSVSWYQQTPGQGLQFLFEYFSETQRNKGNFPGRFSGRQFSNSRSEMNVSTLELGDSALYLCASSPTSGIHTGELFFGEGSRLTVL.

The chain recombines TRBV15 with TRBJ2-6, with D possibly matching TRBD1 (6 bases). V was clipped by 6 bases and J by 1 base, with 22 bases between them. The germline CDR1 and CDR2 sequences are LNHNV and YYDKDF (reference sequence). The CDR3 is 19 residues long. CDR3 amino acids: CATRSGTRRIQSGANVLTF. The CDR3 DNA sequence: TGTGCCACCAGGTCCGGGACACGACGAATACAGTCTGGGGCCAACGTCCTGACTTTC.

CDR3 nucleotides: TGTGCCAGTAGTATAGGGGGGAGGGCCCCAGATACGCAGTATTTT. Residues: CASSIGGRAPDTQYF. V gene TRBV19 combines with J gene TRBJ2-3; 7 nucleotides agree with TRBD2. Germline lookup yields CDR1 LNHDA and CDR2 SQIVND (reference sequence). J gave up 4 bases and V 1 base, and 5 bases lay outside the gene matches. This CDR3 comprises 15 residues.

This chain uses TRBV27 with TRBJ2-7, with D possibly matching TRBD2 (5 bases). Trimming removed 6 bases at V and 2 bases at J, with 14 bases between. The germline gives CDR1 MNHEY, CDR2 SMNVEV (reference sequence). This CDR3 contains 14 residues. CDR3 loop: CASSPASKTYEQYF. CDR3 coding DNA: TGTGCCAGCAGCCCGGCTAGCAAGACCTACGAGCAGTACTTC.

The rearrangement links TRBV30 to TRBJ1-3; 7 bases align to TRBD1. The CDR3 spans 14 residues. After removal of 5 bases from V and 0 bases from J, the junction contained 4 bases not matched to a gene. CDR1 GTSNPN and CDR2 SVGIG come from the germline V gene (reference sequence). CDR3 bases: TGTGCCTGGGACAGGGTGGGCTCTGGAAACACCATATATTTT. Its protein product is CAWDRVGSGNTIYF.

The chain has TRBV6-5 and TRBJ1-2; TRBD1 is a possible D gene (5 bases). The CDR3 has 13 amino acids. Germline V gives CDR1 MNHEY, CDR2 SVGAGI. Trimming left V 6 bases short and J 7 bases short, with 15 bases between. DNA for the CDR3: TGTGCCAGCAGCATCGCCGGGACTGGTGGCTACACCTTC. Translation gives CASSIAGTGGYTF.

The chain is built from TRBV27 and TRBJ1-4; 9 nucleotides agree with TRBD1. The CDR3 has 15 amino acids. Germline values: CDR1 MNHEY, CDR2 SMNVEV (reference sequence). V was pared by 6 bases and J by 4 bases, with 6 bases of the junction left unmatched. CDR3 sequence: CASSYRGRNNEKLFF. The CDR3 DNA sequence: TGTGCCAGCAGCTACAGGGGGCGCAATAATGAAAAACTGTTTTTT.

The chain carries TRBV29-1 and TRBJ2-7, with 14 bases identical to TRBD2. With V trimmed by 7 bases and J by 3 bases, 5 bases remained unmatched. CDR1 is SQVTM, CDR2 ANQGSEA, per germline. The CDR3 loop spans 14 amino acids. The CDR3 sequence: CSAGTSGSYYEQYF. For the CDR3, the DNA is TGCAGCGCTGGGACTAGCGGGAGTTACTACGAGCAGTACTTC.